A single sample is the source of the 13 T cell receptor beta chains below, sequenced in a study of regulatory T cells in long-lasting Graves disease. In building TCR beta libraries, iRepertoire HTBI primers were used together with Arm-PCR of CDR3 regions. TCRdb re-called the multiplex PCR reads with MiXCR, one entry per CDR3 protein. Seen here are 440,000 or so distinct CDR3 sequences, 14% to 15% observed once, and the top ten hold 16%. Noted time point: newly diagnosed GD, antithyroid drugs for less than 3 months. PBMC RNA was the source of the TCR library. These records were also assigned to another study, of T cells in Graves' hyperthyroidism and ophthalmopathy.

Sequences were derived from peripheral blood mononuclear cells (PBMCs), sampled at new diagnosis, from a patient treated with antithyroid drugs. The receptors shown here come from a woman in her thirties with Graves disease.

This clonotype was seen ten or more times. The CDR3 coding sequence is TGTGCCACCAGTGACCTAGCGGGAGGCCCAGATACGCAGTATTTT. Amino acid sequence: CATSDLAGGPDTQYF. The chain employs TRBV24-1 and TRBJ2-3; 11 bases align to TRBD2. CDR1 and CDR2 (germline): KGHDR, SFDVKD. The CDR3 covers 15 residues. The ends lost 4 bases at V and 4 bases at J; junction bases unmatched: 3.

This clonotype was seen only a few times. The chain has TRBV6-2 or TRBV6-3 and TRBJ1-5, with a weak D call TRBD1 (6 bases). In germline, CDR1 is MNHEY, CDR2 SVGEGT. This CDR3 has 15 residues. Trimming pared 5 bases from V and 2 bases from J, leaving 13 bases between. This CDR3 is CASSEVAGGNQPQHF. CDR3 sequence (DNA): TGTGCCAGCAGTGAAGTGGCAGGGGGCAATCAGCCCCAGCATTTT.

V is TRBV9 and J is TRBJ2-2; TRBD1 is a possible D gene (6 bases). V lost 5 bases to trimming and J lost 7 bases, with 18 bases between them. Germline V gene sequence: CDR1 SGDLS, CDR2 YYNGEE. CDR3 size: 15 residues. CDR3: CASSATGTRIGELFF. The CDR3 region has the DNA TGTGCCAGCAGTGCAACCGGGACACGGATCGGGGAGCTGTTTTTT.

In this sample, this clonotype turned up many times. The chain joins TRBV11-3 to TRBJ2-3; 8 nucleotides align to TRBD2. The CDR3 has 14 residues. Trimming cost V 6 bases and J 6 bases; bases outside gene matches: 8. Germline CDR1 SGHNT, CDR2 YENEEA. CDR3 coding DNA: TGTGCCAGCAGACCGGGACTAGGGTGGGATACGCAGTATTTT. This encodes CASRPGLGWDTQYF.

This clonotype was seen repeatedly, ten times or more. The CDR3: CATYTDGELFF. DNA of the CDR3: TGTGCCACGTACACTGACGGGGAGCTGTTTTTT. The chain employs TRBV28 and TRBJ2-2; no firm D call. Germline assignment: CDR1 MDHEN and CDR2 SYDVKM. Trimming left V 10 bases short and J 7 bases short, with 10 bases between. CDR3 size: 11 residues.

CDR3: CASSLYLRTENTEAFF. Written as DNA, the CDR3 is TGTGCCAGCAGTCTTTACCTGCGGACAGAGAACACTGAAGCTTTCTTT. The rearrangement links TRBV6-1 to TRBJ1-1; the D gene is possibly TRBD1 (6 bases). Trimming pared 5 bases from V and 1 base from J, leaving 17 bases between. Germline CDR1 is MNHNS and CDR2 is SASEGT. This CDR3 has 16 residues.

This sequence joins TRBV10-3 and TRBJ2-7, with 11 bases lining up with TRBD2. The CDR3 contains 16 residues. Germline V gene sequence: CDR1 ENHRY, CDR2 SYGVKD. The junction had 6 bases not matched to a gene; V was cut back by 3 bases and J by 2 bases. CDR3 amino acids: CAISDLLAGAPYEQYF. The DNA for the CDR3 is TGTGCCATCAGTGATTTACTAGCGGGGGCCCCCTACGAGCAGTACTTC.

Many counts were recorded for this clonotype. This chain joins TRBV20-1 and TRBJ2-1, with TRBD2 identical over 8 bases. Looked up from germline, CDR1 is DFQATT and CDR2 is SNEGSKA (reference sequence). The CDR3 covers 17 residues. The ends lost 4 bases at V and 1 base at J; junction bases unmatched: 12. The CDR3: CSATAPQLAVSYNEQFF. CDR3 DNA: TGCAGTGCTACAGCACCTCAACTAGCGGTGTCCTACAATGAGCAGTTCTTC.

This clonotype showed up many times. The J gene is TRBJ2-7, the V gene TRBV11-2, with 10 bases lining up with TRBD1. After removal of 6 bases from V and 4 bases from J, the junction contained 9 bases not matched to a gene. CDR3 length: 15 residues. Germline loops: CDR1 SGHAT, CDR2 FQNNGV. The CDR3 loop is CASRRPGQGFYEQYF. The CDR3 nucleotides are TGTGCCAGCAGGAGGCCGGGACAGGGGTTTTACGAGCAGTACTTC.

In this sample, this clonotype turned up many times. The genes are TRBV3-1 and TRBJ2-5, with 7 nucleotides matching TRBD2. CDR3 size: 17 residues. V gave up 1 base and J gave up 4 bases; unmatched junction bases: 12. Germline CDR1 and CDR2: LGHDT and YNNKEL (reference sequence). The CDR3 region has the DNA TGTGCCAGCAGCCAAGGGGAGCCTTTAGCGGGTGGAGAGACCCAGTACTTC. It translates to CASSQGEPLAGGETQYF.

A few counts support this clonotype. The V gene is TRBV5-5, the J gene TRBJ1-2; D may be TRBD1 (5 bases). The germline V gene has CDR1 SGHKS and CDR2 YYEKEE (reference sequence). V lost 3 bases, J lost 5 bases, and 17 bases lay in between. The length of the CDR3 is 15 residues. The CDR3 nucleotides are TGTGCCAGCAGCTATCGGGAGGGGCGGAATTATGGCTACACCTTC. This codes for CASSYREGRNYGYTF.

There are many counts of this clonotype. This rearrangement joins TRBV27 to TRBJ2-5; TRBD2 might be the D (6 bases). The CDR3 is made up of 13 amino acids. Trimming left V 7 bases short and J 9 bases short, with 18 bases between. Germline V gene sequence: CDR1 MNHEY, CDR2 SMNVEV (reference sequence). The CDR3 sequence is CASKEGAGRPQYF. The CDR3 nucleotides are TGTGCCAGCAAGGAAGGCGCAGGGAGGCCCCAGTACTTC.

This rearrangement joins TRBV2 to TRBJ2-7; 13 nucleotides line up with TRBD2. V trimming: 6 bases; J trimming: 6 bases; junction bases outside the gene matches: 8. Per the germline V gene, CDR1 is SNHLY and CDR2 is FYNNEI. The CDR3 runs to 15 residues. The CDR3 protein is CASSLGGLAGFEQYF. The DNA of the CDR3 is TGTGCCAGCAGCCTGGGGGGACTAGCGGGATTCGAGCAGTACTTC.